The 24 T cell receptor beta chains below were found in one sample sequenced in a study of OX40 agonist ivuxolimab in advanced cancers. The method was immunoSEQ multiplex PCR; TCRdb's version includes in-frame clones alone and lacks a portion of them. The sample yields 50,000 to 55,000 clones, 80% to 90% seen once. The material was CD4+ or CD8+ T cells sorted from blood, obtained in a trial of the OX40 agonist ivuxolimab. Every receptor here comes from an adult with an advanced solid tumor such as melanoma, head and neck, liver or kidney cancer.

This sequence joins TRBV10-2 and TRBJ1-3; D not certain. The germline V gene encodes CDR1 WSHSY and CDR2 SAAADI. V lost 6 bases, J lost 0 bases, and 12 bases lay in between. CDR3 length: 15 residues. CDR3 amino acids: CASREGGSSGNTIYF. DNA for the CDR3: TGCGCCAGCAGAGAGGGAGGTAGCTCTGGAAACACCATATATTTT.

The chain couples TRBV14 to TRBJ2-7; 8 bases align to TRBD1. There are 15 residues in the CDR3. V trimming: 4 bases; J trimming: 2 bases; junction bases outside the gene matches: 7. Germline assignment: CDR1 SGHDN and CDR2 FVKESK. The CDR3 protein is CASSPIHRGTYEQYF. CDR3 DNA: TGTGCCAGCAGCCCGATACACAGGGGGACCTACGAGCAGTACTTC.

The chain joins TRBV10-1 to TRBJ2-1; D possibly corresponds to TRBD2 (6 bases). This CDR3 is built from 14 residues. Trimming shortened V by 3 bases and J by 9 bases, and 15 bases separated the two germline ends. CDR1 WNHNN and CDR2 SYGVQD come from the germline V gene (reference sequence). The CDR3 sequence: CASSETDRGVEQFF. The CDR3 DNA reads as TGCGCCAGCAGTGAAACGGACCGCGGGGTTGAGCAGTTCTTC.

Sample share makes this clone medium-sized (0.01 to 0.1%). Other DNA sequences in the same sample also yield this CDR3. V and J are TRBV6-1 and TRBJ1-1; 7 bases map to TRBD1. This CDR3 comprises 13 residues. V trimming: 4 bases; J trimming: 3 bases; junction bases outside the gene matches: 2. Germline V gene lookup returns CDR1 MNHNS and CDR2 SASEGT. The CDR3 DNA follows: TGTGCCAGCAGTGGTGACAGGGACACTGAAGCTTTCTTT. Its translation is CASSGDRDTEAFF.

The chain has TRBV6-1 and TRBJ1-5; 9 nucleotides line up with TRBD1. The CDR3 has 16 amino acids. Germline CDR1 and CDR2: MNHNS and SASEGT. Germline trimming cut 3 bases from V and 11 bases from J; bases unmatched to any gene: 14. The CDR3 loop is CASSDLDRGPVRSQHF. The CDR3 coding sequence is TGTGCCAGCAGTGATTTGGACAGGGGCCCCGTAAGGTCCCAGCATTTT.

Remarks on this clone: An end of the junction does not agree with germline; a read error may underlie this. This chain links TRBV2 with TRBJ2-3, with no clear D. CDR1 is SNHLY, CDR2 FYNNEI, per germline. The CDR3 runs 13 residues. The CDR3, as DNA: TGTGCCAGCAGTGAAGCCCTCCAATGGACCATATCTTTT. Amino acids: CASSEALQWTISF.

This chain uses TRBV5-5 with TRBJ1-1; 8 bases align to TRBD1. Germline-derived CDR1 and CDR2 are SGHKS and YYEKEE (reference sequence). The length of the CDR3 is 16 residues. With V trimmed by 0 bases and J by 6 bases, 10 bases remained unmatched. The CDR3 DNA follows: TGTGCCAGCAGCTTGGATTTGGGCAGGGGGCTTTCTGAAGCTTTCTTT. It translates to CASSLDLGRGLSEAFF. The entire variable domain, with the rest obtained from reference TRBV5-5 and TRBJ1-1, is as follows: DAGVTQSPTHLIKTRGQQVTLRCSPISGHKSVSWYQQVLGQGPQFIFQYYEKEERGRGNFPDRFSARQFPNYSSELNVNALLLGDSALYLCASSLDLGRGLSEAFFGQGTRLTVV.

V usage is TRBV6-5 and J usage is TRBJ1-3; no definite D call. The CDR3 covers 15 residues. Trimming left V 0 bases short and J 0 bases short, with 6 bases between. From germline, CDR1 is MNHEY and CDR2 SVGAGI. DNA of the CDR3: TGTGCCAGCAGTTACTCTAGGAACTCTGGAAACACCATATATTTT. Its protein is CASSYSRNSGNTIYF.

V gene TRBV28 combines with J gene TRBJ2-7; 8 positions match TRBD1. Germline CDR1 is MDHEN and CDR2 is SYDVKM. The CDR3 is made up of 14 amino acids. V lost 7 bases and J lost 2; bases outside the gene matches: 7. CDR3 sequence (DNA): TGTGCCAGCACCCCCGGGACAGGAGCCTACGAGCAGTACTTC. Its translation: CASTPGTGAYEQYF.

About this clone itself: Compared with germline, one end of the junction differs, possibly owing to a read error. V gene TRBV27 combines with J gene TRBJ1-1, with D possibly TRBD1 on 6 matching bases. The germline V gene encodes CDR1 MNHEY and CDR2 SMNVEV (reference sequence). CDR3 size: 13 residues. As DNA, the CDR3 is TGTGCCAGTGGGGAGGGGGTGAAGACTGAAGCTTTCTTT. It yields the protein CASGEGVKTEAFF.

The gene calls are TRBV11-2 and TRBJ1-6; TRBD1 aligns across 10 bases. The CDR3 covers 14 residues. Germline assignment: CDR1 SGHAT and CDR2 FQNNGV. Germline trimming cut 3 bases from V and 10 bases from J; bases unmatched to any gene: 3. The CDR3 DNA is TGTGCCAGCAGCTTCGGACAGGGGGACTCACCCCTCCACTTT. Its translation: CASSFGQGDSPLHF.

The rearrangement uses TRBV29-1 and TRBJ2-1, with 8 bases aligning to TRBD2. Germline values: CDR1 SQVTM, CDR2 ANQGSEA. The CDR3 spans 13 residues. The ends lost 7 bases at V and 6 bases at J; junction bases unmatched: 8. The CDR3 region is CSAILAASNEQFF. The CDR3 nucleotides are TGCAGCGCCATACTAGCGGCAAGCAATGAGCAGTTCTTC.

V usage is TRBV4-2 and J usage is TRBJ1-5; possibly TRBD1 for D (6 bases). The germline V gene has CDR1 LGHNA and CDR2 YNFKEQ. With 3 bases removed from V and 3 bases from J, the gap between germline ends came to 9 bases. This CDR3 region has 14 residues. The CDR3 is CASSQRQDNQPQHF. Here the CDR3 DNA reads TGTGCCAGCAGCCAGAGACAGGACAATCAGCCCCAGCATTTT.

The genes are TRBV5-4 and TRBJ2-1; 10 positions agree with TRBD1. This CDR3 has 16 amino acids. The V segment lost 0 bases and the J segment 4 bases; nucleotides outside the gene matches: 4. Germline CDR1 is SGHNT and CDR2 is YYREEE (reference sequence). The CDR3 loop reads CASSLGGGQGYNEQFF. The CDR3 DNA sequence: TGTGCCAGCAGCTTGGGAGGGGGACAGGGGTACAATGAGCAGTTCTTC.

The chain joins TRBV27 to TRBJ1-5; D is perhaps TRBD1 (5 bases). The CDR3 loop spans 17 amino acids. The V end was cut by 8 bases, the J end by 9 bases, with 29 bases between. The germline V gene has CDR1 MNHEY and CDR2 SMNVEV (reference sequence). CDR3 sequence reads: CASYTYTWGPMGGPQHF. CDR3 DNA: TGTGCCAGCTACACCTATACCTGGGGCCCGATGGGGGGGCCCCAGCATTTT.

This clone ranks as medium-sized. The V call is TRBV7-8, the J call TRBJ2-7, with TRBD1 matching 9 bases. The CDR3 consists of 17 residues. Germline CDR1 reads SGHVS; CDR2 reads FQNEAQ. V lost 1 base, J lost 5 bases, and 12 bases stayed unmatched. As DNA, the CDR3 is TGTGCCAGCAGCTTAGAGGACGGGGGACAGGGTGCGGACGAGCAGTACTTC. Its protein product is CASSLEDGGQGADEQYF.

A few counts support this clone. The chain couples TRBV28 to TRBJ1-1, with D possibly being TRBD1 (5 bases). Germline CDR1 reads MDHEN; CDR2 reads SYDVKM. The CDR3 consists of 16 residues. Trimming stripped 3 bases from V and 6 bases from J, with 20 bases between. In DNA form, the CDR3 reads TGTGCCAGCAGTTTTATTATCGGGGCCGCGGTCTCTGAAGCTTTCTTT. Encoded protein: CASSFIIGAAVSEAFF.

The V and J genes are TRBV7-3 and TRBJ2-3; D is uncertain. V dropped 5 bases and J dropped 2 bases, with 8 bases sitting between them. The CDR3 totals 13 residues. CDR1 is SGHTA and CDR2 is FQGTGA in the germline V gene. The CDR3, as DNA: TGTGCCAGCAGCACTACGAACACAGATACGCAGTATTTT. It encodes CASSTTNTDTQYF.

The rearrangement joins TRBV27 to TRBJ2-3; 9 positions agree with TRBD1. Trimming took 6 bases from V and 4 from J; bases not matched to a gene: 14. Per the germline V gene, CDR1 is MNHEY and CDR2 is SMNVEV (reference sequence). This CDR3 has 17 residues. The CDR3, as DNA: TGTGCCAGCAGACCCTTAACCGGGACAGGGTCCTCAGATACGCAGTATTTT. Amino acid sequence: CASRPLTGTGSSDTQYF.

The chain has TRBV30 and TRBJ2-3, with TRBD2 matching 7 bases. Germline V CDR1 and CDR2: GTSNPN, SVGIG (reference sequence). This CDR3 has 15 residues. Trimming removed 2 bases from V and 1 base from J; junction bases left unmatched: 6. DNA for the CDR3: TGTGCCTGGAGTAGGTTAGCGGGCCGCACAGATACGCAGTATTTT. This codes for CAWSRLAGRTDTQYF.

This rearrangement joins TRBV19 to TRBJ1-6; TRBD1 matches 7 bases. V lost 4 bases, J lost 7 bases, and 10 bases stayed unmatched. The CDR3 length is 16 residues. Germline V gene lookup returns CDR1 LNHDA and CDR2 SQIVND (reference sequence). The CDR3 spells CASSTYYRGGNSPLHF. Written as DNA, the CDR3 is TGTGCCAGTAGTACCTACTACAGGGGAGGAAATTCACCCCTCCACTTT.

Worth noting for this clone: The same CDR3 is also encoded by other DNA sequences in this sample. Here the CDR3 reads CASSGGTDSNQPQHF. In DNA, the CDR3 is TGTGCCAGCAGCGGCGGGACGGATAGCAATCAGCCCCAGCATTTT. The V gene is TRBV6-1, the J gene TRBJ1-5; the D gene is possibly TRBD1 (5 bases). CDR1 MNHNS and CDR2 SASEGT come from the germline V gene. There are 15 residues in the CDR3. V lost 6 bases, J lost 0 bases, and 12 bases lay in between.

The V and J genes are TRBV5-1 and TRBJ2-7, with 9 bases that match TRBD1. The germline gives CDR1 SGHRS, CDR2 YFSETQ. The CDR3 is 15 residues long. Trimming at V came to 4 bases and at J to 6 bases, leaving 11 bases not matched to a gene. CDR3 loop: CASSLTGTGKVEQYF. CDR3 bases: TGCGCCAGCAGCCTCACTGGGACAGGGAAGGTCGAGCAGTACTTC.

This clone appeared a single time. The rearrangement uses TRBV28 and TRBJ2-3; D is undetermined. Germline V gives CDR1 MDHEN, CDR2 SYDVKM. The CDR3 runs 14 residues. The germline V and J ends were trimmed by 7 bases and 2 bases, with 13 bases remaining between them. CDR3 sequence reads: CASIEQGNTDTQYF. The CDR3 nucleotides are TGTGCCAGCATCGAACAAGGAAACACAGATACGCAGTATTTT. Looking up the rest from reference TRBV28 and TRBJ2-3 gives the full variable domain: DVKVTQSSRYLVKRTGEKVFLECVQDMDHENMFWYRQDPGLGLRLIYFSYDVKMKEKGDIPEGYSVSREKKERFSLILESASTNQTSMYLCASIEQGNTDTQYFGPGTRLTVL.